This entry concerns a single T cell receptor beta chain. Its antigen is unknown. The CDR3 length is 14 residues. Germline CDR1 reads GTSNPN; CDR2 reads SVGIG (reference sequence). With 2 bases clipped from V and 1 base from J, the junction kept 4 bases outside the gene matches. Method: immunoSEQ multiplex PCR; TCRdb's copy keeps in-frame clones and lacks some. The sample has some 94,000 clones; roughly 87% are singletons. This specimen belongs to a study of T cell responses to AZD1222 COVID-19 vaccine. General study results and limits: Only five or six individuals given AZD1222 were seropositive at baseline.

The material sequenced was peripheral blood, taken on day 0 of AZD1222 vaccination. This TCR derives from an adult in good health. The V and J genes are TRBV30 and TRBJ1-1, with 7 positions matching TRBD1. In DNA, the CDR3 is TGTGCCTGGAGTACTGGACAGGCGAACACTGAAGCTTTCTTT. Translation gives CAWSTGQANTEAFF.